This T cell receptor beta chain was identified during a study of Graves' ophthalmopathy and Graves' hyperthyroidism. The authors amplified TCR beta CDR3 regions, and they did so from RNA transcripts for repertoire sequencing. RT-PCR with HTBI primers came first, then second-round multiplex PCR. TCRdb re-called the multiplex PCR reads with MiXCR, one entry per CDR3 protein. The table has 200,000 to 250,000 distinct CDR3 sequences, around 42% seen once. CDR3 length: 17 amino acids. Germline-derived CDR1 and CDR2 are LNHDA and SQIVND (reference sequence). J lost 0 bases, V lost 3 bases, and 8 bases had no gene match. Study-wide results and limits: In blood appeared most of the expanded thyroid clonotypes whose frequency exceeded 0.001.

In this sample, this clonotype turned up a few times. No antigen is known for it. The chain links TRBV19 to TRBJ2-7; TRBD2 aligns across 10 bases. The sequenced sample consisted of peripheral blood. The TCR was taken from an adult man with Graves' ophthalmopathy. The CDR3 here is CASSIDFGTSASYEQYF. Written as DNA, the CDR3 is TGTGCCAGTAGTATCGACTTCGGGACTAGCGCCTCCTACGAGCAGTACTTC. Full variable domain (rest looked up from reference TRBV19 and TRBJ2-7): DGGITQSPKYLFRKEGQNVTLSCEQNLNHDAMYWYRQDPGQGLRLIYYSQIVNDFQKGDIAEGYSVSREKKESFPLTVTSAQKNPTAFYLCASSIDFGTSASYEQYFGPGTRLTVT.